Listed below are T cell receptor beta chains from one sample, sequenced in a study of T cell responses to AZD1222 COVID-19 vaccine. The assay was immunoSEQ multiplex PCR, and TCRdb's table has in-frame clones only and misses some. The sample gives 130,000 to 150,000 clones, 80% to 90% of which show up once; around 4.9% is in the top ten. This specimen was peripheral blood, taken on day 0 of AZD1222 vaccination. These receptors all stem from an adult in good health. CDR3s leave out the opening cysteine and the closing phenylalanine or tryptophan. A D gene is named only where the DNA matches it firmly.

j_call d_call v_call cdr3_aa
TRBJ1-6 - TRBV18 ASSPPGGHSPLH
TRBJ2-1 - TRBV7-2 ASIPGRNEQF
TRBJ1-2 - TRBV12-3/TRBV12-4 ASSWGGVKGYT
TRBJ2-7 TRBD1 TRBV24-1 ATSDTRTGSYEQY
TRBJ1-4 - TRBV29-1 SALKATNEKLF
TRBJ1-5 - TRBV29-1 SVSDRTGQPQH
TRBJ2-1 - TRBV5-1 ASRISGNYNEQF
TRBJ2-7 - TRBV19 ASSIGLSGDEQY
TRBJ1-2 - TRBV18 ASSPTGESDYGYT
TRBJ1-2 - TRBV6-5 ASSGGMDGYT
TRBJ2-2 - TRBV4-1 ASSQEGRGSNTGELF
TRBJ1-6 - TRBV20-1 SARAGSPLH
TRBJ1-3 - TRBV11-3 ASSSPGSFSGNTIY
TRBJ2-1 TRBD2 TRBV5-4 ASSSRAGDNEQF
TRBJ2-7 - TRBV7-6 ASIPGGRPFYEQY
TRBJ2-7 - TRBV27 ASSQAGTVTTRQY
TRBJ1-2 - TRBV5-6 ASSSGVGYGYT
TRBJ2-3 TRBD1 TRBV11-2 ASSFMDRTTDTQY
TRBJ2-3 - TRBV21-1 ASSKPVGGTQY